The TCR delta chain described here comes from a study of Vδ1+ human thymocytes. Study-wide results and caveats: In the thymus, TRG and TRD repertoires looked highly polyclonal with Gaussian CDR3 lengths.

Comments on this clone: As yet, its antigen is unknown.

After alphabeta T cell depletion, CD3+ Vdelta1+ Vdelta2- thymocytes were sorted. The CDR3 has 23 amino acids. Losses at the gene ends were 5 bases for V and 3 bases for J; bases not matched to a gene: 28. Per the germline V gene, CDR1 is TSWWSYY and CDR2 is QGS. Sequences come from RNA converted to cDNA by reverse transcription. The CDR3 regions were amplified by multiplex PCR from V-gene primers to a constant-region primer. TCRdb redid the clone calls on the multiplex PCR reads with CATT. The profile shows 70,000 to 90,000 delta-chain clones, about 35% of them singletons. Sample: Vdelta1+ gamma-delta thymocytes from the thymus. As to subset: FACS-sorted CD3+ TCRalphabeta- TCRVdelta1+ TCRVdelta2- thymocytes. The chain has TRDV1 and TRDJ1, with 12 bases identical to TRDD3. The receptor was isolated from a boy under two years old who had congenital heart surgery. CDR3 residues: CALGNWEAFLTDKYWGIPDKLIF. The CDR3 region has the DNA TGTGCTCTTGGGAATTGGGAGGCCTTCCTAACGGACAAGTACTGGGGGATACCCGATAAACTCATCTTT.